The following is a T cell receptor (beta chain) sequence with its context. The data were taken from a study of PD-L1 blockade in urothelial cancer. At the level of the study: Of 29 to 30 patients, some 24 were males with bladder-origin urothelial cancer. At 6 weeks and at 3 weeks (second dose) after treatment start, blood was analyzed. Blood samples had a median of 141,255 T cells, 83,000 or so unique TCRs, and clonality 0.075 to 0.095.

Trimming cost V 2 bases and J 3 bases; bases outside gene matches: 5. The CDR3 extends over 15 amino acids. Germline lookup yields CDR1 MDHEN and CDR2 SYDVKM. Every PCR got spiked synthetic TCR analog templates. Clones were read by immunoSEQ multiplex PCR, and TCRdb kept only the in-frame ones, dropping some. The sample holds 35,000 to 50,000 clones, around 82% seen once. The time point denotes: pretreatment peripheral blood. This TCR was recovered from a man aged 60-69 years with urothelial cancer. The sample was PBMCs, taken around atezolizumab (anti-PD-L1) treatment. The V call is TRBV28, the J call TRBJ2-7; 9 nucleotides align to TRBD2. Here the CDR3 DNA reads TGTGCCAGCAGTTTAGGGCTAGCGGGGATCTACGAGCAGTACTTC. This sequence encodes CASSLGLAGIYEQYF.